This T cell receptor beta chain came from a study of CXCR3-negative and CXCR3-positive naive CD8 T cells. General study results and limits: Memory cells showed distinct TRBV-TRBJ patterns, while the two naive subsets matched.

The CDR3 runs 17 residues. CDR1 is LGHNA, CDR2 YSLEER, per germline. The study made its TRB cDNA libraries by 5' RACE, adding UMI labels. After re-calling the 5' RACE reads, TCRdb lists one entry per CDR3 protein, DNA absent. This repertoire includes tens of thousands of distinct CDR3 sequences. As to this clonotype: What it binds is unknown.

Sequenced material: memory CD8+ T cells from blood. The clonotype comes from a human donor in good health. Some clones in this sample may be carry-over from other donors' samples. This sequence joins TRBV4-3 and TRBJ2-1; TCRdb's D call, TRBD2, is unchecked because there is no DNA. The CDR3: CASSQGSASGAYNEQFF.